A selection of T cell receptor beta chains follows, all from one sample in a study of blood T cell repertoires in COVID-19. Sequenced by immunoSEQ multiplex PCR; TCRdb stores in-frame clones only, minus some. The sample shows 56,000 or so clones, more than 60% of them seen only once. Sequenced sample: peripheral blood. Source of these receptors: a woman aged 70-85 years with acute or convalescent COVID-19. The CDR3 runs from the conserved cysteine through the conserved F or W. A row's size may be missing; if present it is once, few, many or a size class.

j_call cdr3_length clone_size v_call cdr3_aa
TRBJ1-4 14 NA TRBV21-1 CASSTGGLGEKLFF
TRBJ2-1 12 NA TRBV6-2/TRBV6-3 CASSYQRNEQFF
TRBJ2-7 16 many TRBV4-2 CASSPYWNAGGYEQYF
TRBJ2-1 14 NA TRBV19 CASSGLAGGNEQFF
TRBJ2-7 15 NA TRBV5-1 CASSFGTGVIYEQYF
TRBJ1-3 17 NA TRBV5-6 CASSRGPRQDSGNTIYF
TRBJ2-1 17 once TRBV7-6 CASSPRIAAGGYNEQFF
TRBJ2-5 14 NA TRBV7-9 CASSLETSRETQYF
TRBJ2-7 13 NA TRBV29-1 CSVAGTIPYEQYF
TRBJ1-1 11 NA TRBV19 CASSIWHEAFF
TRBJ2-3 16 few TRBV20-1 CSASLPSGKSADTQYF
TRBJ1-6 13 NA TRBV14 CASTFSSNSPLHF
TRBJ1-2 12 NA TRBV28 CASSTGDYGYTF
TRBJ2-4 18 NA TRBV12-1 CASSFVYGTTVAKNIQYF
TRBJ2-7 16 few TRBV2 CASSEGVAGGGYEQYF
TRBJ1-1 16 NA TRBV10-3 CAIKYRGYDGGTEAFF
TRBJ2-1 15 few TRBV11-2 CASSLSRDEVYEQFF
TRBJ2-5 15 NA TRBV7-2 CASSLATTRQETQYF
TRBJ2-5 16 NA TRBV11-2 CASSLGSGLLQETQYF
TRBJ2-2 16 NA TRBV5-1 CASSQKGASVTGELFF
TRBJ2-1 14 NA TRBV30 CAWRLAGGRGEQFF
TRBJ2-2 17 NA TRBV9 CASSVYPSGGESGELFF
TRBJ2-1 14 NA TRBV6-5 CASSYQGAYNEQFF
TRBJ2-5 15 NA TRBV5-1 CASSLLVEATETQYF
TRBJ2-3 15 NA TRBV6-5 CASSYGGGRADTQYF
TRBJ2-1 15 NA TRBV2 CASSEVRGRGNEQFF
TRBJ2-7 14 NA TRBV9 CASSVGRDSYEQYF
TRBJ2-6 17 NA TRBV24-1 CATSDTDSSSGANVLTF
TRBJ2-5 16 NA TRBV27 CASSSHPGGREETQYF
TRBJ1-4 16 NA TRBV7-8 CASSLGLTGVGEKLFF
TRBJ2-3 16 NA TRBV11-1 CASSNPRGRATDTQYF
TRBJ1-5 17 once TRBV5-1 CASSLEGGTGLGQPQHF
TRBJ2-1 16 NA TRBV5-4 CASSGRTSGGTVEQFF
TRBJ1-1 16 NA TRBV5-6 CASSLGQGHMNTEAFF
TRBJ1-2 13 NA TRBV2 CASRNTGERGYTF
TRBJ2-1 13 once TRBV7-3 CASSWGLAGEQFF
TRBJ1-1 13 NA TRBV10-2 CASRDSKNTEAFF
TRBJ2-7 17 NA TRBV11-2 CASAVAARLAGVYEQYF
TRBJ1-2 14 NA TRBV5-1 CASSTDNGLYGYTF
TRBJ2-5 13 NA TRBV12-3/TRBV12-4 CASTFREGETQYF
TRBJ2-7 17 NA TRBV7-9 CATGGGLAGGLPYEQYF
TRBJ1-1 17 NA TRBV5-5 CASSFSLTAWSPPEAFF
TRBJ2-1 14 NA TRBV5-1 CASSSARQGGEQFF
TRBJ1-2 13 NA TRBV5-1 CASSSDLGGSYTF
TRBJ1-2 17 NA TRBV6-4 CASRELTGTGSYYGYTF
TRBJ1-2 13 NA TRBV29-1 CSAQGDSSYGYTF